This T cell receptor beta chain was recorded in a study of blood T cells in healthy people across ages. Whole-study findings and limits: Both naive CD4+ cell counts and diversity were greater in long-lived donors than in aged donors. Estimates of diversity drawn from one million T cells were considered underestimates.

The amount of total RNA extracted per sample was at least 5.5 micrograms. Germline CDR1 and CDR2: MDHEN and SYDVKM. The CDR3 runs 17 residues. V gave up 4 bases and J gave up 1 base; unmatched junction bases: 9. With a J-beta primer mix and a sample-barcoded 5' primer, a second PCR ran roughly 6 to 11 cycles. TCRdb fed the 5' RACE reads into MiXCR, producing one record per CDR3 protein. The table records approximately 850,000 distinct CDR3 sequences, 58% of them present only once. This clonotype has a handful of counts. Antigen specificity is unknown. The sequence came from a man aged 25-45 years in good health. The rearrangement uses TRBV28 and TRBJ2-5; 10 bases agree with TRBD1. Sequenced input: blood. This CDR3 reads CASSSFLDRGFQETQYF. CDR3 nucleotide sequence: TGTGCCAGCAGTTCCTTCCTGGACAGGGGGTTCCAAGAGACCCAGTACTTC. The whole variable domain, filled in from reference TRBV28 and TRBJ2-5, reads DVKVTQSSRYLVKRTGEKVFLECVQDMDHENMFWYRQDPGLGLRLIYFSYDVKMKEKGDIPEGYSVSREKKERFSLILESASTNQTSMYLCASSSFLDRGFQETQYFGPGTRLLVL.